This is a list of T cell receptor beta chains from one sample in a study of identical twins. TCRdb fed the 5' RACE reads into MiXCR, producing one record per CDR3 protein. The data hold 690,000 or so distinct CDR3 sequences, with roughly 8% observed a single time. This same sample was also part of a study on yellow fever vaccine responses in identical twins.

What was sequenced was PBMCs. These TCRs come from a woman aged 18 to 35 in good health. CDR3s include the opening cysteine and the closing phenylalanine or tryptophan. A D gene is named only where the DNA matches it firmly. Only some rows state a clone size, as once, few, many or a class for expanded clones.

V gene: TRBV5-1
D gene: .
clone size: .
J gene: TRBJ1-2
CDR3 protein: CASSQTGGPQGYGYTF
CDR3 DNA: TGCGCCAGCAGCCAGACCGGCGGGCCTCAGGGCTATGGCTACACCTTC

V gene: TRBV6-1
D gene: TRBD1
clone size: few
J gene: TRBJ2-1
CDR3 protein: CASRELPGTGYNEQFF
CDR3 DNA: TGTGCCAGCAGAGAATTGCCCGGGACAGGCTACAATGAGCAGTTCTTC

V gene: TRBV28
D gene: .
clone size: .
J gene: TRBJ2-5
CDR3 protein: CASSLAARETQYF
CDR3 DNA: TGTGCCAGCAGTTTAGCGGCTAGAGAGACCCAGTACTTC

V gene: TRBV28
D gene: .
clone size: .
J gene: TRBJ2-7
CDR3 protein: CASSLLAREQYF
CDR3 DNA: TGTGCCAGCAGTTTATTGGCGCGCGAGCAGTACTTC

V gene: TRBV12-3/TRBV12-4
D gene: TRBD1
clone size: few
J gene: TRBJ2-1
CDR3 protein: CASSGTGNYNEQFF
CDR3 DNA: TGTGCCAGCAGTGGGACAGGGAACTACAATGAGCAGTTCTTC

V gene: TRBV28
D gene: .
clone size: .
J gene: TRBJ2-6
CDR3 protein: CASSLKSGANVLTF
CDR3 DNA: TGTGCCAGCAGTTTAAAGTCTGGGGCCAACGTCCTGACTTTC

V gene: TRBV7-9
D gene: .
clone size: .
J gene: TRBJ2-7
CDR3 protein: CASSGTPTYEQYF
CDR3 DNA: TGTGCCAGCAGCGGGACTCCGACCTACGAGCAGTACTTC

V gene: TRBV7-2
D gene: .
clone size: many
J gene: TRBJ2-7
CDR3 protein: CASSDWLGRTSYEQYF
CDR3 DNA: TGTGCCAGCAGCGACTGGCTTGGGCGGACTTCCTACGAGCAGTACTTC

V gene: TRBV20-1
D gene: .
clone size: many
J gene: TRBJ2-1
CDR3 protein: CSARAPPIFNNEQFF
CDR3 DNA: TGCAGTGCTAGAGCACCTCCGATTTTTAACAATGAGCAGTTCTTC

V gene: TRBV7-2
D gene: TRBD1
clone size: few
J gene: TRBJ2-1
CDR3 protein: CASSLVIQGANEQFF
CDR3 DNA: TGTGCCAGCAGCTTAGTTATTCAGGGGGCGAATGAGCAGTTCTTC

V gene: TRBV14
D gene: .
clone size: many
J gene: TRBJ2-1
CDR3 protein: CASSGGLRISTEQFF
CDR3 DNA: TGTGCCAGCAGCGGGGGACTCCGGATATCCACTGAGCAGTTCTTC

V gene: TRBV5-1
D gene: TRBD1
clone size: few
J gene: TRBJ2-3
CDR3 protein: CASSLRMGQGSTDTQYF
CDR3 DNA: TGCGCCAGCAGCTTGCGAATGGGACAGGGGAGCACAGATACGCAGTATTTT

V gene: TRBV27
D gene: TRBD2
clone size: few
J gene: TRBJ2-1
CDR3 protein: CASSSAPSGTSYNEQFF
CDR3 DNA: TGTGCCAGCAGTTCCGCCCCTAGCGGGACGTCCTACAATGAGCAGTTCTTC

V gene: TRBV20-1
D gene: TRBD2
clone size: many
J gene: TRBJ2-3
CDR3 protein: CSARDWLAANTDTQYF
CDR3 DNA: TGCAGTGCTAGAGATTGGCTAGCGGCAAACACAGATACGCAGTATTTT

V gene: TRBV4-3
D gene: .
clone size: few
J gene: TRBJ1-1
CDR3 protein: CASSQDILNTEAFF
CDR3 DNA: TGCGCCAGCAGCCAAGACATACTGAACACTGAAGCTTTCTTT

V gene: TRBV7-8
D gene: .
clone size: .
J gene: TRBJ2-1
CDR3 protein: CASSLGVSGPSDEQFF
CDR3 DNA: TGTGCCAGCAGCTTAGGGGTTAGCGGCCCTTCCGATGAGCAGTTCTTC

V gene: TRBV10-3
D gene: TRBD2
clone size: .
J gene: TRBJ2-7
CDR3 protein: CAIRSQKTGGSGEQYF
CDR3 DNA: TGTGCCATCAGATCCCAAAAGACGGGGGGGAGTGGGGAGCAGTACTTC

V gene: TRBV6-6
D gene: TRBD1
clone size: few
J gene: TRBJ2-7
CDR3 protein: CASSPLDRVEQYF
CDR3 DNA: TGTGCCAGCAGCCCCCTTGACAGGGTCGAGCAGTACTTC

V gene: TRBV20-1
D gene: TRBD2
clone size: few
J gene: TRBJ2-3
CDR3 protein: CSARSGLAWDTQYF
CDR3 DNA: TGCAGTGCTAGATCGGGACTAGCGTGGGATACGCAGTATTTT

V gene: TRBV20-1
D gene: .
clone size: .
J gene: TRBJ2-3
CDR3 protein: CSATPSETGPIYTDTQYF
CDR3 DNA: TGCAGTGCTACCCCTTCAGAGACAGGCCCGATATACACAGATACGCAGTATTTT

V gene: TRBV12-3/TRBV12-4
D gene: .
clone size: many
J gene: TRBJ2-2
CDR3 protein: CASSTRGTNTGELFF
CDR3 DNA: TGTGCCAGCAGTACCCGAGGGACGAACACCGGGGAGCTGTTTTTT

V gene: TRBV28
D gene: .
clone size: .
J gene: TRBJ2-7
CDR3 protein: CASISTDRGGEQYF
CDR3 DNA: TGTGCCAGCATCTCGACGGACAGAGGGGGCGAGCAGTACTTC

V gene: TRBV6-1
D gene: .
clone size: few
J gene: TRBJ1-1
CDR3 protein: CASRGWQGNTEAFF
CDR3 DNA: TGTGCCAGCAGAGGATGGCAGGGCAACACTGAAGCTTTCTTT

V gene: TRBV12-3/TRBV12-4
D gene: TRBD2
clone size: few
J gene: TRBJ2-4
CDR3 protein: CASSEGLAGDVAKNIQYF
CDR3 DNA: TGTGCCAGCAGTGAGGGACTAGCGGGGGATGTAGCCAAAAACATTCAGTACTTC

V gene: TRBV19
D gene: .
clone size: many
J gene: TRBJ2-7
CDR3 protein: CASKGTYEQYF
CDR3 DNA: TGTGCCAGTAAGGGGACGTACGAGCAGTACTTC

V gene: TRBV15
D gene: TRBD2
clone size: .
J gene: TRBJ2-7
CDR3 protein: CATSRDPLAGPYEQYF
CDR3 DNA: TGTGCCACCAGCAGAGATCCCCTAGCGGGTCCCTACGAGCAGTACTTC

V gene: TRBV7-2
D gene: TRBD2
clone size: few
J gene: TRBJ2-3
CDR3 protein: CASSLASASGSWGGTDTQYF
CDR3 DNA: TGTGCCAGCAGCTTAGCGTCGGCTAGCGGGAGCTGGGGGGGCACAGATACGCAGTATTTT

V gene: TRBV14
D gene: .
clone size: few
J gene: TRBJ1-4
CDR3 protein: CASSWSLGPWEKLFF
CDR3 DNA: TGTGCCAGCAGCTGGTCACTTGGGCCTTGGGAAAAACTGTTTTTT

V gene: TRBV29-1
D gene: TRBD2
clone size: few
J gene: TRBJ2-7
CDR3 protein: CSGAGGARYEQYF
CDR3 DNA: TGCAGCGGGGCGGGGGGCGCCCGGTACGAGCAGTACTTC

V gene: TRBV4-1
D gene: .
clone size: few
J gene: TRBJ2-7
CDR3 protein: CASSQGPEKYEQYF
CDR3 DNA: TGCGCCAGCAGCCAAGGCCCAGAAAAGTACGAGCAGTACTTC

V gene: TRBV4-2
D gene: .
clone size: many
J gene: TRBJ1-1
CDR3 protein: CASSSGTPPEAFF
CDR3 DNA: TGTGCCAGCAGCTCCGGGACGCCCCCTGAAGCTTTCTTT

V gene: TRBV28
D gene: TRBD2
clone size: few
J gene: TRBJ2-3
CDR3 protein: CASSFPRGRSDTQYF
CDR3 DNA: TGTGCCAGCAGTTTCCCCCGCGGGAGGTCAGATACGCAGTATTTT

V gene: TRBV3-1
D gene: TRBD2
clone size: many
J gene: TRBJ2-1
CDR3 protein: CATRREGAYNEQFF
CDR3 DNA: TGTGCCACCCGGCGGGAGGGGGCCTACAATGAGCAGTTCTTC

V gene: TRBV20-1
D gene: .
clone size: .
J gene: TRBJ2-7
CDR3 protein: CSANVEYEQYF
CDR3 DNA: TGCAGTGCTAACGTGGAGTACGAGCAGTACTTC

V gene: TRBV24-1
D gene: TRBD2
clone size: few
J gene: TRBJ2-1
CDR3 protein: CATSGLTSGNHNEQFF
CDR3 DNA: TGTGCCACCAGTGGCTTGACTAGCGGGAACCACAATGAGCAGTTCTTC

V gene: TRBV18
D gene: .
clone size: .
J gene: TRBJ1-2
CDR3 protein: CASSPRDGDGYTF
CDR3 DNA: TGTGCCAGCTCACCGAGGGACGGAGATGGCTACACCTTC

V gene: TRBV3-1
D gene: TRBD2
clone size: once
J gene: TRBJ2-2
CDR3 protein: CAISTHLREAFRTGELFF
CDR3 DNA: TGTGCCATCAGTACCCACTTGCGGGAGGCGTTCCGTACCGGGGAGCTGTTTTTT

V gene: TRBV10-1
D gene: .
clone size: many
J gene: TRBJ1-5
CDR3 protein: CASSERGNQPQHF
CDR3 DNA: TGCGCCAGCAGTGAGAGGGGCAATCAGCCCCAGCATTTT

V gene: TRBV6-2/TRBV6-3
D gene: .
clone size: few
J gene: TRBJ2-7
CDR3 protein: CASSYVLATPSRSYEQYF
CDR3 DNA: TGTGCCAGCAGTTACGTGCTAGCGACCCCATCTCGCTCCTACGAGCAGTACTTC

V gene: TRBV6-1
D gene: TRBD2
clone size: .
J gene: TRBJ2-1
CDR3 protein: CASSPVGGDAYNEQFF
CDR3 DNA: TGTGCCAGCTCTCCCGTGGGAGGGGACGCCTACAATGAGCAGTTCTTC

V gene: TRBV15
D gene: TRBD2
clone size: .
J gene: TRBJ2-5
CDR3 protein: CATSRPEGPSGVWQETQYF
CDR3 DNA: TGTGCCACCAGCAGACCTGAAGGGCCTAGCGGGGTCTGGCAAGAGACCCAGTACTTC

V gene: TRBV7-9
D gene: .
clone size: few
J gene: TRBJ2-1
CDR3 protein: CASSFEDVEQFF
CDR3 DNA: TGTGCCAGCAGCTTCGAGGATGTTGAGCAGTTCTTC

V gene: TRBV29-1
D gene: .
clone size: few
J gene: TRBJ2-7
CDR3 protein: CSVELEQSSYEQYF
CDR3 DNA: TGCAGCGTTGAATTGGAACAGAGCTCCTACGAGCAGTACTTC

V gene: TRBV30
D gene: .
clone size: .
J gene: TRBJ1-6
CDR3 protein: CAWSVGTYNSPLHF
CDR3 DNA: TGTGCCTGGAGTGTGGGCACGTATAATTCACCCCTCCACTTT

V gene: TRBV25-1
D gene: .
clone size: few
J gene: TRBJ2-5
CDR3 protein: CASSPLTGKNQETQYF
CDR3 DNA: TGTGCCAGCAGCCCTCTTACAGGGAAGAATCAAGAGACCCAGTACTTC

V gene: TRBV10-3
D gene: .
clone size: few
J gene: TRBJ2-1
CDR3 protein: CAISESSGLRDEQFF
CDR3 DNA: TGTGCCATCAGTGAGTCTTCAGGGCTGAGGGATGAGCAGTTCTTC

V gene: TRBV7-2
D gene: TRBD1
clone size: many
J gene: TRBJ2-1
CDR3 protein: CASSLGQGSYNEQFF
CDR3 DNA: TGTGCCAGCAGCTTAGGACAGGGTTCCTACAATGAGCAGTTCTTC

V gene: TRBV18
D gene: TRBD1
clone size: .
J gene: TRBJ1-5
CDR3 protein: CASSPGTGEGQPQHF
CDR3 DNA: TGTGCCAGCTCACCCGGGACAGGGGAAGGGCAGCCCCAGCATTTT

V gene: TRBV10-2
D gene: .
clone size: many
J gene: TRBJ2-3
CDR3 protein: CASLELASTDTQYF
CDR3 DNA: TGCGCCAGCTTGGAACTAGCCAGCACAGATACGCAGTATTTT

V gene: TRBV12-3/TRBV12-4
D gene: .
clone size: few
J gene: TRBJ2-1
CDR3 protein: CASSFDGDTPPGEQFF
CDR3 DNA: TGTGCCAGCAGTTTCGATGGGGACACCCCCCCCGGCGAGCAGTTCTTC

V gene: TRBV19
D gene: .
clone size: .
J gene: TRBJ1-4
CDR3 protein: CASSPRSVATNEKLFF
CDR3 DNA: TGTGCCAGTAGTCCCCGGTCGGTTGCAACTAATGAAAAACTGTTTTTT

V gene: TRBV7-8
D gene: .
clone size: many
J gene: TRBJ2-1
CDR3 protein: CASSLGLSRRPHNEQFF
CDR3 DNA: TGTGCCAGCAGCTTAGGGCTTTCCCGTCGCCCACACAATGAGCAGTTCTTC

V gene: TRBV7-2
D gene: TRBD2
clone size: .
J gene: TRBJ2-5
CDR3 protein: CASSLELAAQETQYF
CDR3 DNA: TGTGCCAGCAGCTTAGAACTAGCGGCCCAAGAGACCCAGTACTTC

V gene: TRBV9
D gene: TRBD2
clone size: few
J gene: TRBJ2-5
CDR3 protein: CASSAGTSGGATTQYF
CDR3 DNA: TGTGCCAGCAGCGCCGGGACTAGCGGGGGGGCCACGACCCAGTACTTC

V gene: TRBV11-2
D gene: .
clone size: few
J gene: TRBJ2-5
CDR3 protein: CASSLMSWGGLPQETQYF
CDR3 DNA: TGTGCCAGCAGCTTAATGTCTTGGGGGGGCCTGCCTCAAGAGACCCAGTACTTC

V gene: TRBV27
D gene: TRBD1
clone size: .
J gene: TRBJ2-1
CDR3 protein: CASSFAGTGKEEQFF
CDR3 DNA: TGTGCCAGCAGTTTCGCCGGGACAGGGAAAGAAGAGCAGTTCTTC

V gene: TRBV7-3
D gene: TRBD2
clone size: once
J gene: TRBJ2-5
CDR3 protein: CASSLLGLAGEETQYF
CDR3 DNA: TGTGCCAGCAGCTTATTGGGACTAGCGGGCGAAGAGACCCAGTACTTC